This passage covers 25 T cell receptor beta chains from one sample sequenced in a study of blood T cell repertoires in COVID-19. The table came from immunoSEQ multiplex PCR; TCRdb's copy has only in-frame clones and leaves some out. The sample consists of around 80,000 clones, 80% of them appearing once. Material: peripheral blood. These receptors were obtained from an older woman with acute or convalescent COVID-19.

The CDR3 DNA reads as TGTGCCAGCAGTGAAGCCCGAAAGGGACAGGGACCAGTACGACCCTACGAGCAGTACTTC. Protein: CASSEARKGQGPVRPYEQYF. This chain links TRBV2 with TRBJ2-7; TRBD1 matches at 9 bases. The V and J ends lost 0 bases and 2 bases, in that order; junction bases with no gene match: 17. Germline V gives CDR1 SNHLY, CDR2 FYNNEI. The CDR3 spans 20 residues.

V and J are TRBV24-1 and TRBJ2-1, with a weak D call TRBD1 (6 bases). The CDR3 has 15 residues. Trimming left V 1 base short and J 3 bases short, with 9 bases between. Germline assignment: CDR1 KGHDR and CDR2 SFDVKD. The CDR3 DNA is TGTGCCACCAGTGATTTAAGGGACAACTACAATGAGCAGTTCTTC. This sequence encodes CATSDLRDNYNEQFF.

The V call is TRBV7-8, the J call TRBJ2-7; D may be TRBD2 (6 bases). Germline lookup yields CDR1 SGHVS and CDR2 FQNEAQ. The CDR3 covers 14 residues. V lost 5 bases and J lost 3, with 14 bases in between. The CDR3 nucleotides read TGTGCCAGCAGCCTCGGGAGCTTAGGCTACGAGCAGTACTTC. It codes for CASSLGSLGYEQYF.

J is TRBJ1-4 and V is TRBV5-1; 7 bases align to TRBD1. Germline V gene sequence: CDR1 SGHRS, CDR2 YFSETQ. J gave up 4 bases and V 4 bases, and 4 bases lay outside the gene matches. The CDR3 has 14 amino acids. The CDR3 nucleotides are TGCGCCAGCAGCCCGGGACAGAATAATGAAAAACTGTTTTTT. Translation: CASSPGQNNEKLFF.

This clone was recorded a few times. V is TRBV12-3 or TRBV12-4 and J is TRBJ1-2, with 7 bases that match TRBD1. The junction had 1 base not matched to a gene; V was cut back by 3 bases and J by 3 bases. CDR3 length equals 13 residues. CDR3 bases: TGTGCCAGCAGTTTCGGACAGGACTATGGCTACACCTTC. Amino acid sequence: CASSFGQDYGYTF.

The chain joins TRBV5-1 to TRBJ1-1; TRBD1 matches at 8 bases. The J segment lost 11 bases and the V segment lost 4 bases, leaving 10 bases of the junction unmatched. Germline V lookup: CDR1 SGHRS, CDR2 YFSETQ. This CDR3 contains 13 residues. CDR3 sequence reads: CASSTQTGDLAFF. In DNA form, the CDR3 reads TGCGCCAGCAGCACGCAGACAGGGGATCTTGCTTTCTTT.

The V call is TRBV19, the J call TRBJ1-5; no definite D call. CDR1 is LNHDA, CDR2 SQIVND, per germline (reference sequence). The ends were cut back, 7 bases at V and 0 bases at J, with 10 bases in the middle. The CDR3 loop spans 14 amino acids. CDR3 DNA: TGTGCCAGTACGTCAGGAATTAGCAATCAGCCCCAGCATTTT. Protein product: CASTSGISNQPQHF.

The chain couples TRBV6-5 to TRBJ1-1, with TRBD1 matching over 10 bases. Germline values: CDR1 MNHEY, CDR2 SVGAGI. CDR3 length: 14 residues. V dropped 6 bases and J dropped 5; count of bases not matched to a gene: 6. Written as DNA, the CDR3 is TGTGCCAGCAGCCTGGGGACAGGGGAGACTGAAGCTTTCTTT. This translates into CASSLGTGETEAFF.

The rearrangement links TRBV7-9 to TRBJ1-1; D is unresolved. Germline CDR1 SEHNR, CDR2 FQNEAQ (reference sequence). Between the trimmed V and J ends, which lost 6 bases and 3 bases, there was a span of 11 bases. The CDR3 is 13 amino acids. The CDR3 loop reads CASRPMPDTEAFF. As DNA, the CDR3 is TGTGCCAGCAGACCTATGCCGGACACTGAAGCTTTCTTT. Drawing the rest from reference TRBV7-9 and TRBJ1-1, the complete variable domain is DTGVSQNPRHKITKRGQNVTFRCDPISEHNRLYWYRQTLGQGPEFLTYFQNEAQLEKSRLLSDRFSAERPKGSFSTLEIQRTEQGDSAMYLCASRPMPDTEAFFGQGTRLTVV.

This chain joins TRBV9 and TRBJ1-4; D remains ambiguous. The germline gives CDR1 SGDLS, CDR2 YYNGEE. The V gene lost 0 bases and the J gene lost 4 bases, with 4 bases spanning the gap. The CDR3 covers 13 residues. CDR3 protein: CASSVGDNEKLFF. The CDR3, as DNA: TGTGCCAGCAGCGTAGGAGATAATGAAAAACTGTTTTTT.

V gene TRBV2 combines with J gene TRBJ1-4, with D perhaps matching TRBD1 (6 bases). CDR1 and CDR2 from the germline V gene are SNHLY and FYNNEI. The CDR3 is 15 residues long. The V and J ends lost 7 bases and 8 bases respectively, with 20 bases between them. CDR3 nucleotides: TGTGCCAGCAAGCCCCGGGACACCGGCTACGAAAAACTGTTTTTT. This gives the protein CASKPRDTGYEKLFF.

The chain uses TRBV23-1 and TRBJ1-6; D not certain. TRBV23-1 is known as an ORF, though its function is uncertain. This CDR3 contains 15 residues. Trimming left V 11 bases short and J 7 bases short, with 21 bases between. CDR3 coding DNA: TGCGCCGCCAGTTTCCCACCGGGGATGAATTCACCCCTCCACTTT. It is translated as CAASFPPGMNSPLHF.

The chain recombines TRBV7-6 with TRBJ1-2; possibly TRBD1 for D (5 bases). The CDR3 spans 13 residues. Per the germline V gene, CDR1 is SGHVS and CDR2 is FNYEAQ. V was shortened by 5 bases and J by 4 bases, with 11 bases between the two germline ends. The CDR3 DNA sequence: TGTGCCAGCAGCCTGGGGGAGGGCTATGGCTACACCTTC. It codes for CASSLGEGYGYTF.

The V gene is TRBV7-9, the J gene TRBJ1-5, with unresolved D. Trimming took 5 bases from V and 7 from J, leaving 18 bases between them. The CDR3 sequence is 15 residues long. The V gene's germline CDR1 is SEHNR and CDR2 FQNEAQ (reference sequence). CDR3 amino acids: CASSPSGSHNQPQHF. In DNA form, the CDR3 reads TGTGCCAGCAGCCCGTCAGGCAGCCACAACCAGCCCCAGCATTTT.

The chain recombines TRBV7-9 with TRBJ2-1, with 7 bases matching TRBD1. Germline values: CDR1 SEHNR, CDR2 FQNEAQ (reference sequence). The CDR3 runs 15 residues. V shed 8 bases and J 0 bases; nucleotides not matched to a gene: 7. The CDR3 sequence: CASRGQSSSYNEQFF. The CDR3 region has the DNA TGTGCCAGCCGGGGACAGAGTAGCTCCTACAATGAGCAGTTCTTC.

This clone was seen a handful of times. The gene calls are TRBV5-6 and TRBJ1-6; maybe TRBD1 (6 bases). This CDR3 is 15 amino acids long. V shed 1 base and J shed 6 bases, with 11 bases lying between them. The germline V gene encodes CDR1 SGHDT and CDR2 YYEEEE. In nucleotides, the CDR3 is TGTGCCAGCAGCTTGTGGGGGCTTGGTAATTCACCCCTCCACTTT. Translated: CASSLWGLGNSPLHF.

The CDR3 DNA reads as TGTGCCAGCAGCTCGGCGCCGGGACAGGGTAACTCTGGAAACACCATATATTTT. It encodes CASSSAPGQGNSGNTIYF. The gene calls are TRBV7-6 and TRBJ1-3, with 9 bases that match TRBD1. This CDR3 is 18 amino acids long. CDR1 is SGHVS and CDR2 is FNYEAQ in the germline V gene. Losses at the gene ends were 4 bases for V and 0 bases for J; bases not matched to a gene: 10.

V and J are TRBV4-3 and TRBJ1-1, with 7 bases aligning to TRBD1. Germline-derived CDR1 and CDR2 are LGHNA and YSLEER. The CDR3 has 16 amino acids. Trimming removed 1 base from V and 5 bases from J; junction bases left unmatched: 10. CDR3 region: CASSQVYGQVRTEAFF. The CDR3 DNA reads TGCGCCAGCAGCCAAGTTTACGGACAGGTGCGAACTGAAGCTTTCTTT.

This clone was counted once. This chain connects TRBV7-9 to TRBJ2-7; no firm D call. This CDR3 is built from 11 residues. Germline V CDR1 and CDR2: SEHNR, FQNEAQ (reference sequence). Trimming took off 5 bases at V and 2 bases at J, with 4 bases between the two ends. The CDR3 coding sequence is TGTGCCAGCAGCGGAGCCTACGAGCAGTACTTC. As protein: CASSGAYEQYF.

V gene TRBV6-5 combines with J gene TRBJ1-4; 8 bases fit TRBD1. The V gene end was trimmed by 5 bases and the J gene end by 3 bases; junction bases not matched to a gene: 2. Looked up from germline, CDR1 is MNHEY and CDR2 is SVGAGI. The CDR3 is 14 residues long. This CDR3 is CASSRQGSNEKLFF. The CDR3 coding sequence is TGTGCCAGCAGTCGACAGGGGTCTAATGAAAAACTGTTTTTT.

The CDR3 DNA reads as TGTGCCAGCAGCTTAGGATCCGGGGGGGACACTGAAGCTTTCTTT. Protein product: CASSLGSGGDTEAFF. The V gene is TRBV7-9, the J gene TRBJ1-1, with D possibly being TRBD1 (5 bases). The ends were cut back, 1 base at V and 3 bases at J, with 12 bases in the middle. The CDR3 consists of 15 residues. Per germline, CDR1 SEHNR and CDR2 FQNEAQ (reference sequence).

This CDR3 reads CASSSGTSGGAAYNEQFF. In DNA form, the CDR3 reads TGTGCCAGCAGCTCCGGGACTAGCGGGGGGGCCGCCTACAATGAGCAGTTCTTC. The chain has TRBV7-2 and TRBJ2-1; 16 positions match TRBD2. Germline assignment: CDR1 SGHTA and CDR2 FQGNSA. J gave up 2 bases and V 4 bases, and 5 bases lay outside the gene matches. The CDR3 covers 18 residues.

This chain's CDR3 is CASSIGQGTSHGYTF. Here the CDR3 DNA reads TGTGCCAGCAGCATTGGACAGGGGACTTCCCATGGCTACACCTTC. The chain is built from TRBV11-2 and TRBJ1-2; 9 bases agree with TRBD1. V shed 5 bases, J shed 6 bases, and the junction held 10 bases outside the gene matches. Looked up from germline, CDR1 is SGHAT and CDR2 is FQNNGV. The CDR3 length is 15 residues.

This clone showed up many times. The chain combines TRBV4-2 with TRBJ2-7, with 7 bases fitting TRBD2. The junction had 6 bases not matched to a gene; V was cut back by 5 bases and J by 2 bases. CDR1 is LGHNA, CDR2 YNFKEQ, per germline. The CDR3 is made up of 14 amino acids. The CDR3 sequence: CASSFSTSAYEQYF. The CDR3 nucleotides read TGTGCCAGCAGCTTCTCCACTAGCGCCTACGAGCAGTACTTC.

This chain connects TRBV6-5 to TRBJ2-1, with TRBD2 identical over 7 bases. The CDR3 consists of 15 residues. Per the germline V gene, CDR1 is MNHEY and CDR2 is SVGAGI. V dropped 6 bases and J dropped 2; count of bases not matched to a gene: 7. CDR3 sequence (DNA): TGTGCCAGCAGCCTCGGGCGGGGGACCTACAATGAGCAGTTCTTC. Translating it yields CASSLGRGTYNEQFF.